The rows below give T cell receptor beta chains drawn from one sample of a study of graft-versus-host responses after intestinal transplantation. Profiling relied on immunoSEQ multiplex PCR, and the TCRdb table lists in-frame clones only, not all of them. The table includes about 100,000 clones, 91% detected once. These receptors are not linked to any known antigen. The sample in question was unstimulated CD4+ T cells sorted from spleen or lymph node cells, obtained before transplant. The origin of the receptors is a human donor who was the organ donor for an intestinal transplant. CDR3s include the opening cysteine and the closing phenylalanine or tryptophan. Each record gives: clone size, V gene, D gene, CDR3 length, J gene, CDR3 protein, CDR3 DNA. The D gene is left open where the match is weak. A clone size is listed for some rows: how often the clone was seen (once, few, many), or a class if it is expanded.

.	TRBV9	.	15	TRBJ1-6	CASSVTRGNNSPLHF	TGTGCCAGCAGCGTCACCAGGGGTAATAATTCACCCCTCCACTTT
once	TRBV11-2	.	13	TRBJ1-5	CASSTSVNQPQHF	TGTGCCAGCAGCACCTCGGTCAATCAGCCCCAGCATTTT
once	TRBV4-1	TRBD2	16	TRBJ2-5	CASSQEPAGNQETQYF	TGCGCCAGCAGCCAAGAACCAGCGGGGAACCAAGAGACCCAGTACTTC
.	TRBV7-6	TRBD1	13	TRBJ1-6	CASGSGQPHPLHF	TGTGCCAGCGGCTCGGGACAGCCCCATCCCCTCCACTTT
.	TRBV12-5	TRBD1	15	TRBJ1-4	CASGGYRTGPEKLFF	TGTGCTAGTGGGGGGTACCGGACAGGGCCCGAAAAACTGTTTTTT
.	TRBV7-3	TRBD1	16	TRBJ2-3	CASSLTGRGRTDTQYF	TGTGCCAGCAGCTTAACGGGCAGGGGGCGGACAGATACGCAGTATTTT
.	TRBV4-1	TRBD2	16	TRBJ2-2	CASSPRAGGNTGELFF	TGCGCCAGCAGCCCCCGAGCGGGGGGAAACACCGGGGAGCTGTTTTTT
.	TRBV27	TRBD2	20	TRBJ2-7	CASSLDTSQRGPKGIYEQYF	TGTGCCAGCAGTTTGGACACTAGTCAGCGGGGGCCAAAAGGGATCTACGAGCAGTACTTC
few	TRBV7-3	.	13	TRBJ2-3	CASSQGGTDTQYF	TGTGCCAGCAGCCAAGGGGGCACAGATACGCAGTATTTT
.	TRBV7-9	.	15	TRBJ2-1	CASSFLGGSYNEQFF	TGTGCCAGCAGCTTTTTAGGGGGCTCCTACAATGAGCAGTTCTTC
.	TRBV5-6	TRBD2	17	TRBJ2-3	CASSFGLGGGTTDTQYF	TGTGCCAGCAGCTTTGGATTGGGCGGGGGGACAACAGATACGCAGTATTTT
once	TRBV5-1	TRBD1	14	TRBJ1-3	CASSSPGQGNTIYF	TGCGCCAGCAGCTCACCGGGACAGGGGAACACCATATATTTT
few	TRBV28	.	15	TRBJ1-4	CASSSLGGGGEKLFF	TGTGCCAGCAGTTCCCTTGGGGGGGGTGGAGAAAAACTGTTTTTT
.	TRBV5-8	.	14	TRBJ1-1	CASSLQRLNTEAFF	TGTGCCAGCAGCCTTCAGCGGCTGAACACTGAAGCTTTCTTT
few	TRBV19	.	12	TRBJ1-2	CASSLASIGYTF	TGTGCCAGTAGTCTTGCGTCCATCGGCTACACCTTC
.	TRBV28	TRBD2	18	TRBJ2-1	CASSLELAGGRTYNEQFF	TGTGCCAGCAGTTTAGAACTAGCGGGGGGCCGAACCTACAATGAGCAGTTCTTC
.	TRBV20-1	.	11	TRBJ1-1	CSASRGAEAFF	TGCAGTGCTAGCCGTGGAGCTGAAGCTTTCTTT
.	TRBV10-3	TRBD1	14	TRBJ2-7	CAISEGQGLDEQYF	TGTGCCATCAGTGAGGGACAGGGCCTCGACGAGCAGTACTTC
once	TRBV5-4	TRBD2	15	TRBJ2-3	CASSSGLEGIDTQYF	TGTGCCAGCAGCTCTGGACTAGAAGGCATAGATACGCAGTATTTT
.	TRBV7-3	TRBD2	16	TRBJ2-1	CASSLTPGLARDEQFF	TGTGCCAGCAGCTTAACGCCGGGACTAGCTCGCGATGAGCAGTTCTTC
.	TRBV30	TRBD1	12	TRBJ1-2	CAWSQGALGYTF	TGTGCCTGGAGTCAGGGGGCATTGGGCTACACCTTC